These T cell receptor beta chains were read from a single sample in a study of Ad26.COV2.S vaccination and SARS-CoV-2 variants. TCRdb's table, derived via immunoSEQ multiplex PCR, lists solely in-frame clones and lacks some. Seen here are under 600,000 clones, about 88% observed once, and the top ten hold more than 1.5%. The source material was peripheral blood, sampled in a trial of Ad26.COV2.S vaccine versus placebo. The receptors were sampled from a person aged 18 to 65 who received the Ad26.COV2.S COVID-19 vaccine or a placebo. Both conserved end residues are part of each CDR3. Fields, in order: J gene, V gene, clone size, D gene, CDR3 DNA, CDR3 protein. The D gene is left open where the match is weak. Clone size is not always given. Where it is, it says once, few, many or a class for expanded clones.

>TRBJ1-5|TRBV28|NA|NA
TGTGCCAGCAGTGCCCTCGGACGGGACAATCAGCCCCAGCATTTT
CASSALGRDNQPQHF
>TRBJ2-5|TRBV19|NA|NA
TGTGCCAGTAGTATAGTCTCCCATGGAGGAGAGACCCAGTACTTC
CASSIVSHGGETQYF
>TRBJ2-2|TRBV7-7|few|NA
TGTGCTAGCAGCTTAGGGGTGGGGAACACCGGGGAGCTGTTTTTT
CASSLGVGNTGELFF
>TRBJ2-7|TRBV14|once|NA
TGTGCCAGCAGCCGGTTTGGAGGGAGCTCCTACGAGCAGTACTTC
CASSRFGGSSYEQYF
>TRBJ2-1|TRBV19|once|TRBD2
TGTGCCAGTAGTTTCGCGGGAGGGAGTGAGCAGTTCTTC
CASSFAGGSEQFF
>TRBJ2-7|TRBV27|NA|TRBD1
TGTGCCAGCAGTTTATTGGGGTTTTCAGGACAGGGGGTTCCTGGGGAGCAGTACTTC
CASSLLGFSGQGVPGEQYF
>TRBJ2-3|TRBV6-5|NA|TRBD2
TGTGCCAGCAGATTACTAGCGGGAGTGGCAGATACGCAGTATTTT
CASRLLAGVADTQYF
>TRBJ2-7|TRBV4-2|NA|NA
TGTGCCAGCAGCCAAGAGCGCAGGGGCTACGAGCAGTACTTC
CASSQERRGYEQYF
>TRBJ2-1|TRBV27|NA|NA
TGTGCCAGCACCCGCTCCCGGGGATTTGTTGAGCAGTTCTTC
CASTRSRGFVEQFF
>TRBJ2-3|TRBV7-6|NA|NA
TGTGCCAGCAGCCAGGTCAGGAGCACAGATACGCAGTATTTT
CASSQVRSTDTQYF
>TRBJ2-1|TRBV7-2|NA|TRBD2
TGTGCCAGCAGCTTAGCGGGGGGGGTCTCCTACAATGAGCAGTTCTTC
CASSLAGGVSYNEQFF
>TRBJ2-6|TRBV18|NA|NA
TGTGCCAGCTCACCCCGCTCTGGATCTGGTTCTGGGGCCAACGTCCTGACTTTC
CASSPRSGSGSGANVLTF
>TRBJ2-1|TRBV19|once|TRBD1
TGTGCCAGTAGTATATCAGGGACAGGTTCACAGTTCTTC
CASSISGTGSQFF
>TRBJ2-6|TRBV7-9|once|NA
TGTGCCAGCAGCTCAGTCGGGCGTACGGGGCGAGGGGCCAACGTCCTGACTTTC
CASSSVGRTGRGANVLTF
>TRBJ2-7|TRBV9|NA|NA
TGTGCCAGCAGCATAGACGCCGGGACTTTCTTCGAGCAGTACTTC
CASSIDAGTFFEQYF
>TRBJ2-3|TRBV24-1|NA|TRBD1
TGTGCCACCAGTGAGTACGACAGGGGTTCTTACACAGATACGCAGTATTTT
CATSEYDRGSYTDTQYF
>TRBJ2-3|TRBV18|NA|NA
TGTGCCAGCTCCCTTCTTGGTCCGGATACGCAGTATTTT
CASSLLGPDTQYF
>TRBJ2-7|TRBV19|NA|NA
TGTGCCAGTAGTACACCCGGAGGACCAAGCCCCTACGAGCAGTACTTC
CASSTPGGPSPYEQYF
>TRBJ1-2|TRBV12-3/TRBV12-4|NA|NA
TGTGCCAGCAGCCAAGGGGTTGGCTACACCTTC
CASSQGVGYTF
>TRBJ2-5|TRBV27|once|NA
TGTGCCAGCAGCCGTACTAAGCGGGCGGGGGAGACCCAGTACTTC
CASSRTKRAGETQYF
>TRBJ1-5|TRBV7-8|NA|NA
TGTGCCAGCAGCTTAGGGGCAGGGGCCTTGAATCAGCCCCAGCATTTT
CASSLGAGALNQPQHF
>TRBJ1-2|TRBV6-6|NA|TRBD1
TGTGCCAGTGGACAGGTCTATGGCTACACCTTC
CASGQVYGYTF
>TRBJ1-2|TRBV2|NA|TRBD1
TGTGCCAGCAGTGATCCAGGGGGCCATAACTATGGCTACACCTTC
CASSDPGGHNYGYTF
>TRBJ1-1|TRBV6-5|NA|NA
TGTGCCAGCAGAGTGACCCGGAGGGCGACTGAAGCTTTCTTT
CASRVTRRATEAFF
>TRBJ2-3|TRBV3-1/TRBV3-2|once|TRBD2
TGTGCCAGCAGCCAAGTTCTAGCGGGAGCGAGAGATACGCAGTATTTT
CASSQVLAGARDTQYF
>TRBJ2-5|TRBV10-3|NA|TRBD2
TGTGCCATCAGTGAAGTAGCGGGGGAAGAGACCCAGTACTTC
CAISEVAGEETQYF
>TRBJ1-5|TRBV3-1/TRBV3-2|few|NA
TGTGCCAGCAGCCAAGGAGGTTGGGGTAATCAGCCCCAGCATTTT
CASSQGGWGNQPQHF
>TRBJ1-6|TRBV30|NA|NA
TGTGCCTGGAGTGTACGGACATCCGATAATTCACCCCTCCACTTT
CAWSVRTSDNSPLHF
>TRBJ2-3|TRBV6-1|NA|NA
TGTGCCAGCAGTGAAGCCGCGGTCCTGAGCACAGATACGCAGTATTTT
CASSEAAVLSTDTQYF
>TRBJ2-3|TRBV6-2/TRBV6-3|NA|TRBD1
TGTGCCAGCAGTCCAACAGGGGACCACACAGATACGCAGTATTTT
CASSPTGDHTDTQYF
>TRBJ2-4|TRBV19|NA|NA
TGTGCCTCCCTCGGAGGGCCCAAAAACATTCAGTACTTC
CASLGGPKNIQYF
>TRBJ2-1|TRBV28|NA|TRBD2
TGTGCCAGCAGTTTATGGACTAGCGGTAACAATGAGCAGTTCTTC
CASSLWTSGNNEQFF
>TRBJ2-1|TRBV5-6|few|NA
TGTGCCAGCAGCTTGCGGAGCTCCTACAATGAGCAGTTCTTC
CASSLRSSYNEQFF
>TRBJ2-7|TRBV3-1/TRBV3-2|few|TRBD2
TGTGCCAGCAGCCAAGAACCCGGGACTAGCGACTACGAGCAGTACTTC
CASSQEPGTSDYEQYF
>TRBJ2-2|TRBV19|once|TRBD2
TGTGCCAGTAGTAAGCGGGAGGGGGGTACCGGGGAGCTGTTTTTT
CASSKREGGTGELFF
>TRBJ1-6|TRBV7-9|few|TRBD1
TGTGCCAGCAGCTACCCCCCCCAGGGGGGCCGATCACCCCTCCACTTT
CASSYPPQGGRSPLHF
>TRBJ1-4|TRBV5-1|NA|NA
TGCGCCAGCAGCTTGGGAACGGGGGAAAAACTGTTTTTT
CASSLGTGEKLFF